This passage covers 7 T cell receptor beta chains from one sample sequenced in a study of Graves' ophthalmopathy and Graves' hyperthyroidism. RNA served as the template for amplifying TCR beta CDR3 regions. In the first round, RT-PCR was carried out with HTBI primers, and a multiplex PCR formed the second round. MiXCR was run by TCRdb on the multiplex PCR reads, yielding one entry per CDR3 protein. The table has roughly 170,000 distinct CDR3 sequences, 30% to 45% seen once. Material: peripheral blood. The receptors here all came from a man aged 25-45 years with Graves' ophthalmopathy.

The rearrangement joins TRBV6-1 to TRBJ1-2, with a weak D call TRBD1 (6 bases). Between the trimmed V and J ends, which lost 4 bases and 8 bases, there was a span of 17 bases. The CDR3 length is 14 residues. CDR1 and CDR2 from the germline V gene are MNHNS and SASEGT. CDR3 region: CASSVHRDVRGYTF. DNA for the CDR3: TGTGCCAGCAGTGTGCACAGGGATGTTCGGGGCTACACCTTC.

By share of the sample, this clonotype is medium-sized. This rearrangement joins TRBV12-3 or TRBV12-4 to TRBJ2-7; 7 nucleotides align to TRBD1. J gave up 2 bases and V 4 bases, and 8 bases lay outside the gene matches. The CDR3 has 15 residues. The CDR3 DNA reads TGTGCCAGCAGTTGGACAGGCATTACAACCTACGAGCAGTACTTC. Encoded protein: CASSWTGITTYEQYF.

This clonotype was seen many times. The chain recombines TRBV5-1 with TRBJ2-2, with D perhaps matching TRBD1 (5 bases). CDR1 is SGHRS, CDR2 YFSETQ, per germline. This CDR3 region has 16 residues. The V end lost 1 base, the J end lost 8 bases, and 18 bases lay between the germline ends. The CDR3 region has the DNA TGCGCCAGCAGCTTGTATAGGACACCTGACGGGGGGGAGCTGTTTTTT. Its translation is CASSLYRTPDGGELFF.

This chain joins TRBV6-2 or TRBV6-3 and TRBJ1-1; perhaps TRBD1 as D (6 bases). CDR1 is MNHEY, CDR2 SVGEGT, per germline. This CDR3 contains 14 residues. V lost 6 bases and J lost 6, with 17 bases in between. DNA of the CDR3: TGTGCCAGCAGGTCCGGGACACCATCCGCTGAAGCTTTCTTT. It encodes CASRSGTPSAEAFF.

This sequence joins TRBV6-2 or TRBV6-3 and TRBJ1-2; 8 bases are a match to TRBD1. There are 16 residues in the CDR3. The germline gives CDR1 MNHEY, CDR2 SVGEGT. After removal of 7 bases from V and 2 bases from J, the junction contained 12 bases not matched to a gene. In DNA form, the CDR3 reads TGTGCCAGCAACTCTGACGACGGACAGGGCAACTATGGCTACACCTTC. Encoded protein: CASNSDDGQGNYGYTF.

This clonotype came up many times. The chain couples TRBV15 to TRBJ2-1; D call uncertain. The CDR3 loop spans 14 amino acids. The V gene lost 0 bases and the J gene lost 8 bases, with 11 bases spanning the gap. The germline V gene has CDR1 LNHNV and CDR2 YYDKDF (reference sequence). This CDR3 is CATSRDIALDEQFF. CDR3 sequence (DNA): TGTGCCACCAGCAGAGATATTGCGCTGGATGAGCAGTTCTTC.

The chain couples TRBV12-3 or TRBV12-4 to TRBJ1-3; D is unresolved. Trimming removed 7 bases at V and 2 bases at J, with 12 bases between. The CDR3 is made up of 14 amino acids. The CDR3 nucleotides read TGTGCCAGCACGCCCGGTCCACCTGGAAACACCATATATTTT. As protein: CASTPGPPGNTIYF.